The 5 T cell receptor beta chains given below trace back to one sample, sequenced in a study of T cell changes during pregnancy in multiple sclerosis. Using immunoSEQ multiplex PCR, the repertoire was profiled, and TCRdb retains in-frame clones only, with some absent. The sample records more than 95,000 clones, roughly nine tenths being singletons. The starting material was peripheral blood, obtained after pregnancy. The receptors shown here come from a female donor with multiple sclerosis, enrolled in a pregnancy study.

The rearrangement joins TRBV5-1 to TRBJ2-7; D is possibly TRBD1 (6 bases). This CDR3 is 15 amino acids long. Germline-derived CDR1 and CDR2 are SGHRS and YFSETQ. Trimming cost V 1 base and J 0 bases, with 11 bases left between them. CDR3 coding DNA: TGCGCCAGCAGCTTGATAGCAGGGGCCTCCTACGAGCAGTACTTC. Protein product: CASSLIAGASYEQYF.

This chain uses TRBV5-8 with TRBJ2-3, with D hard to call. Per the germline V gene, CDR1 is SGHTS and CDR2 is YDEGEE. Trimming took off 0 bases at V and 4 bases at J, with 3 bases between the two ends. The CDR3 spans 12 residues. The CDR3 DNA reads as TGTGCCAGCAGCTTGGTATCAGATACGCAGTATTTT. This sequence encodes CASSLVSDTQYF.

The V and J genes are TRBV5-1 and TRBJ1-4, with D perhaps TRBD1 (6 bases). There are 15 residues in the CDR3. CDR1 SGHRS and CDR2 YFSETQ come from the germline V gene. V gave up 1 base and J gave up 5 bases, with 12 bases separating them. The CDR3 reads CASSLIGQRNEKLFF. CDR3 sequence (DNA): TGCGCCAGCAGCTTGATTGGACAGCGAAATGAAAAACTGTTTTTT.

The rearrangement uses TRBV10-1 and TRBJ2-1; 7 nucleotides line up with TRBD2. Germline V gene lookup returns CDR1 WNHNN and CDR2 SYGVQD (reference sequence). V shed 0 bases, J shed 2 bases, and the junction held 4 bases outside the gene matches. The length of the CDR3 is 16 residues. In DNA, the CDR3 is TGCGCCAGCAGTGAGTCAGGTGGGAGGGCCTACAATGAGCAGTTCTTC. This encodes CASSESGGRAYNEQFF.

The chain links TRBV28 to TRBJ2-7; possible D gene TRBD1, 5 bases. The germline V and J ends were trimmed by 7 bases and 3 bases, with 10 bases remaining between them. The CDR3 runs 12 residues. Germline V gene data show CDR1 as MDHEN and CDR2 as SYDVKM. This CDR3 is CASTSGNYEQYF. As DNA, the CDR3 is TGTGCCAGCACCTCAGGGAACTACGAGCAGTACTTC.